Sequencing of this TCR beta chain was carried out in a study of T cell responses to AZD1222 COVID-19 vaccine. The study's findings and limits: Repertoire sampling was restricted to post-peak T cell response timepoints.

The V and J ends lost 5 bases and 5 bases, in that order; junction bases with no gene match: 7. In germline, CDR1 is LGHNT, CDR2 FRNRAP. The CDR3 runs 17 residues. Sequenced by immunoSEQ multiplex PCR; TCRdb stores in-frame clones only, minus some. The sample comprises some 89,000 clones, about 92% of which are singletons, and roughly 2.3% rests with the top ten. Concerning this clone itself: The antigen remains unidentified.

The sample in question was peripheral blood, obtained on day 0 of AZD1222 vaccination. This sequence originates from an adult in good health. V is TRBV12-5 and J is TRBJ2-3; 16 positions agree with TRBD2. The CDR3 sequence: CASGPGTSGGALDTQYF. CDR3 bases: TGTGCTAGTGGTCCAGGGACTAGCGGGGGGGCCCTAGATACGCAGTATTTT.